This TCR beta chain was sequenced for a study of T cell responses to AZD1222 COVID-19 vaccine. Study results and caveats: Spike-specific TCR breadth and depth rose after two AZD1222 doses.

As for this clone: The antigen is unknown.

Data came from immunoSEQ multiplex PCR; TCRdb stores just in-frame clones and leaves some out. The sample yields 85,000 to 120,000 clones, about 85% seen once. Germline assignment: CDR1 LGHNA and CDR2 YSLEER. V lost 0 bases and J lost 9, with 8 bases in between. This CDR3 has 13 amino acids. This TCR was sampled from an adult in good health. The chain joins TRBV4-3 to TRBJ2-2; unclear D gene. The starting material was peripheral blood, obtained on day 0 of AZD1222 vaccination. CDR3 coding DNA: TGCGCCAGCAGCCAAGATCTAGACAGGGAGCTGTTTTTT. It yields the protein CASSQDLDRELFF.